This TCR beta chain stems from a study of blood T cell repertoires in COVID-19 (dated by TCRdb to about 2020). Some background on the complete study: The collaborator samples originated in the United States, Italy and Spain and spanned the acute and convalescent phases of COVID-19. The prospective study material was composed of cDNA or gDNA derived from T cells, B-cell-depleted T cells, or PBMCs. Deeply sampled blood TCRbeta repertoires from subjects exposed to, actively infected with, or recovered from COVID-19 were included in the dataset. The repertoires were released in a freely available public database intended as a resource for research on the immune response to SARS-CoV-2. The samples were drawn from two sources: the first 160 participants of the ongoing ImmuneRACE study, and fewer than 1,500 subjects contributed by 6 global collaborators. Sample metadata almost always included a de-identified subject ID, COVID-19 status, age in years and sex. Where HLA class I and class II types were available, the types were taken from metadata supplied by the sample provider, not from assay-based typing. Overall study results and their limits: Clinical and demographic metadata were provided uncurated, with the amount varying by source and participant.

Enrolling through a virtual design, the prospective study's participants ranged in age from roughly 18 to 95 years and lived across roughly 23 United States geographic areas. In the prospective study, cohorts were assigned on the basis of participant-reported clinical history obtained from a screening survey and a study questionnaire. ImmuneRACE Cohort 3 recovered participants were defined by two consecutive negative NP/OP PCR tests, healthcare professional clearance, or symptom resolution. In the prospective study, whole blood, serum and a nasopharyngeal or oropharyngeal swab were collected from each participant by mobile phlebotomists. Participants in the prospective study had the option to provide additional blood draws and questionnaires over an approximately 2-month period. Before DNA extraction, prospective study blood samples were shipped either frozen or at room temperature. The CDR3, cysteine through phenylalanine, is 17 amino acids long. Solely the CDR3 DNA is kept, with 51 bases framed from the first base. V gives up 5 bases and J gives up 6 bases, and the segment between their germline ends measures 23 bases. CDR1 and CDR2, looked up from the germline V gene (reference sequence), are MNHNY and SVGAGI.

Points on this clone: The target of this receptor is not known. No base quality information exists; no much larger clone differs at one position.

TCRbeta CDR3 regions were amplified from genomic DNA using the immunoSEQ Assay, a bias-controlled multiplex PCR. Per the source publication's procedure: The number of nucleated cells in each sample was estimated from the amplification of reference gene primers within the assay. Sequence reads were collapsed and filtered to measure the absolute abundance of every unique TCRbeta CDR3 rearrangement. For each sample, productive Simpson clonality was calculated as the square root of Simpson's diversity index over productive rearrangements. TCRdb retrieved this table from immuneACCESS and kept in-frame rearrangements only. Not all clones are present; in checked studies, unresolved V genes account for under half, and no reason is known for the remainder. Clone size and the V and J calls come from that table; the DNA yielded D and trimming. The table for this sample lists 250,000 to 300,000 clones; 75% to 90% of them were counted only once. The ten biggest clones cover approximately 1.5% of the sample.

The sequenced sample was PBMCs or T cells enriched from blood (not recorded which). The chain was built from TRBV6-6 and TRBJ1-5, with the D gene not confidently named. The source is a woman in her thirties or forties who had recovered from COVID-19. The nucleotide sequence reads as follows: TGTGCCAGCAGTCCTATCGCGGGCCCTGTACCCGGTCAGCCCCAGCATTTT. Its protein is CASSPIAGPVPGQPQHF.